The source of this TCR beta chain is a study of long-term antiretroviral therapy in people with HIV. Findings of the study overall: Diversity went up after ART and still fell short of transplant donor controls. Pre-ART-expanded clones dominated the repertoire at all time points.

Runs used v3.0 of the immunoSEQ assay and were done at survey level. TCRdb's table, derived via immunoSEQ multiplex PCR, lists solely in-frame clones and lacks some. The sample has about 28,000 clones, roughly 94% seen once. As concerns this clone: What it binds is unknown.

Trimming pared 5 bases from V and 9 bases from J, leaving 11 bases between. Per germline, CDR1 SGHTA and CDR2 FQGTGA. This CDR3 spans 12 amino acids. The sequence derives from a middle-aged man with HIV. The chain carries TRBV7-3 and TRBJ2-1; maybe TRBD2 (5 bases). The input for sequencing was unsorted PBMCs, taken 5.3 years after starting antiretroviral therapy. The CDR3 nucleotides are TGTGCCAGCAGCCACTCGGGGTCTGAGCAGTTCTTC. Its translation: CASSHSGSEQFF.